These 31 T cell receptor beta chains share one sample of origin, sequenced in a study of blood T cell repertoires in COVID-19. Here immunoSEQ multiplex PCR was the method, and the copy in TCRdb shows in-frame clones only, minus some. Altogether approximately 25,000 clones are present, around 79% being singletons, with the ten largest covering approximately 7%. The specimen sequenced was peripheral blood. The receptors derive from a man aged 50 or older with COVID-19, enrolled during active disease.

The V gene is TRBV27, the J gene TRBJ1-6; TRBD1 aligns across 8 bases. This CDR3 contains 15 residues. V was clipped by 5 bases and J by 9 bases; unmatched bases: 9. CDR1 is MNHEY and CDR2 is SMNVEV in the germline V gene (reference sequence). CDR3 sequence: CASSQRTGKASPLHF. CDR3 sequence (DNA): TGTGCCAGCAGTCAACGGACAGGGAAAGCTTCACCCCTCCACTTT.

The chain combines TRBV7-9 with TRBJ2-5, with TRBD2 matching 7 bases. The CDR3 extends over 14 amino acids. CDR1 is SEHNR and CDR2 is FQNEAQ in the germline V gene (reference sequence). Trimming at V came to 5 bases and at J to 5 bases, leaving 8 bases not matched to a gene. The CDR3: CASSPGREVETQYF. In DNA form, the CDR3 reads TGTGCCAGCAGCCCCGGACGGGAGGTCGAGACCCAGTACTTC.

The rearrangement links TRBV25-1 to TRBJ1-2; 12 bases agree with TRBD1. With V trimmed by 5 bases and J by 8 bases, 6 bases remained unmatched. CDR3 length equals 14 residues. CDR1 MGHDK and CDR2 SYGVNS come from the germline V gene. CDR3 region: CASSSPGQGAGYTF. CDR3 DNA: TGTGCCAGCAGTTCTCCGGGACAGGGGGCCGGCTACACCTTC.

The chain couples TRBV6-6 to TRBJ2-7; possible D gene TRBD1, 6 bases. The CDR3 is made up of 13 amino acids. Germline lookup yields CDR1 MNHNY and CDR2 SVGAGI (reference sequence). V was cut by 2 bases and J by 3 bases, with 8 bases left in between. Written as DNA, the CDR3 is TGTGCCAGCAGTTACAACAGGGACTACGAGCAGTACTTC. Protein: CASSYNRDYEQYF.

V is TRBV19 and J is TRBJ1-3, with D perhaps TRBD1 (5 bases). The V and J ends lost 7 bases and 0 bases respectively, with 10 bases between them. There are 14 residues in the CDR3. The germline CDR1 and CDR2 sequences are LNHDA and SQIVND (reference sequence). The CDR3 loop is CASNRMNSGNTIYF. The DNA for the CDR3 is TGTGCCAGTAACAGGATGAACTCTGGAAACACCATATATTTT.

This clone showed up just a few times. The chain recombines TRBV15 with TRBJ2-6; D is ambiguous. The V gene lost 7 bases and the J gene lost 0 bases, with 7 bases spanning the gap. Germline loops: CDR1 LNHNV, CDR2 YYDKDF (reference sequence). CDR3 size: 14 residues. CDR3 region: CATMGFSGANVLTF. CDR3 sequence (DNA): TGTGCCACCATGGGCTTCTCTGGGGCCAACGTCCTGACTTTC.

This clone has more than one count but fewer than ten. The V call is TRBV19, the J call TRBJ2-2, with 8 bases identical to TRBD1. From germline, CDR1 is LNHDA and CDR2 SQIVND (reference sequence). The ends lost 4 bases at V and 10 bases at J; junction bases unmatched: 8. This CDR3 is 14 amino acids long. The CDR3 is CASSKHRGAEELFF. DNA of the CDR3: TGTGCCAGTAGTAAGCACAGGGGGGCAGAGGAGCTGTTTTTT.

The chain has TRBV6-5 and TRBJ1-6, with 9 bases lining up with TRBD1. Trimming at V came to 6 bases and at J to 10 bases, leaving 7 bases not matched to a gene. The CDR3 extends over 14 amino acids. Germline assignment: CDR1 MNHEY and CDR2 SVGAGI. CDR3 sequence reads: CASRPRQGDSPLHF. CDR3 coding DNA: TGTGCCAGCAGACCCAGACAGGGGGACTCACCCCTCCACTTT.

The genes are TRBV11-1 and TRBJ2-1; TRBD2 aligns across 8 bases. The CDR3 is 15 amino acids. Germline V lookup: CDR1 SGHAT, CDR2 FQDESV (reference sequence). V lost 1 base and J lost 5; bases outside the gene matches: 4. This CDR3 reads CASSLGLAGNNEQFF. The CDR3 DNA reads TGTGCCAGCAGCTTAGGATTAGCGGGGAACAATGAGCAGTTCTTC.

The chain carries TRBV25-1 and TRBJ2-7, with D maybe TRBD2 (7 bases). Deletions cut 6 bases from V and 6 bases from J, with 18 bases between. The CDR3 is 14 residues long. Germline V gene lookup returns CDR1 MGHDK and CDR2 SYGVNS. CDR3 in amino acids: CASRQGGGFSEQYF. The CDR3 coding sequence is TGTGCCAGCAGGCAGGGAGGGGGATTTAGCGAGCAGTACTTC.

This clone came up a few times. The chain couples TRBV18 to TRBJ1-4; D is unresolved. This CDR3 has 14 amino acids. V lost 4 bases, J lost 0 bases, and 6 bases lay in between. Per germline, CDR1 KGHSH and CDR2 LQKENI. The CDR3 coding sequence is TGTGCCAGCTCACTGGCCCCAACTAATGAAAAACTGTTTTTT. Protein sequence: CASSLAPTNEKLFF.

This chain links TRBV4-2 with TRBJ1-2; D is possibly TRBD1 (6 bases). The germline V gene has CDR1 LGHNA and CDR2 YNFKEQ. This CDR3 has 16 residues. The V gene lost 1 base and the J gene lost 1 base, with 13 bases spanning the gap. Here the CDR3 DNA reads TGTGCCAGCAGCCAAGCTAATGGGGGCATTAACTATGGCTACACCTTC. This encodes CASSQANGGINYGYTF.

The chain uses TRBV30 and TRBJ2-3, with D unclear. This CDR3 is 15 amino acids long. V lost 4 bases, J lost 0 bases, and 14 bases lay in between. Germline assignment: CDR1 GTSNPN and CDR2 SVGIG (reference sequence). CDR3: CAWTWNQRSTDTQYF. CDR3 nucleotides: TGTGCCTGGACCTGGAACCAGCGTAGCACAGATACGCAGTATTTT. The variable domain in full, completed from reference TRBV30 and TRBJ2-3, reads SQTIHQWPATLVQPVGSPLSLECTVEGTSNPNLYWYRQAAGRGLQLLFYSVGIGQISSEVPQNLSASRPQDRQFILSSKKLLLSDSGFYLCAWTWNQRSTDTQYFGPGTRLTVL.

The V and J genes are TRBV6-5 and TRBJ1-2; 10 bases line up with TRBD1. The CDR3 length is 13 residues. The trim removed 6 bases at V and 7 bases at J, leaving 5 bases unmatched. Per the germline V gene, CDR1 is MNHEY and CDR2 is SVGAGI. The CDR3 nucleotides read TGTGCCAGCAGCGGGACAGGGGCGGGTGGCTACACCTTC. This encodes CASSGTGAGGYTF.

The chain recombines TRBV18 with TRBJ1-2, with 9 bases aligning to TRBD1. The CDR3 loop spans 16 amino acids. The J segment lost 5 bases and the V segment lost 2 bases, leaving 9 bases of the junction unmatched. Germline loops: CDR1 KGHSH, CDR2 LQKENI. The CDR3 here is CASSPAQKGQGYGYTF. CDR3 bases: TGTGCCAGCTCACCAGCGCAAAAAGGACAGGGGTATGGCTACACCTTC.

The CDR3 nucleotides read TGTGCCAGCTCACGGACAGGGGGCCGGGAAACTGAAGCTTTCTTT. It encodes CASSRTGGRETEAFF. The chain links TRBV18 to TRBJ1-1; TRBD1 agrees at 11 bases. Trimming took 4 bases from V and 5 from J; bases not matched to a gene: 6. The CDR3 contains 15 residues. The germline V gene encodes CDR1 KGHSH and CDR2 LQKENI.

The chain recombines TRBV7-6 with TRBJ2-5, with D possibly matching TRBD2 (5 bases). The V end lost 2 bases, the J end lost 4 bases, and 14 bases lay between the germline ends. The CDR3 extends over 15 amino acids. Germline-derived CDR1 and CDR2 are SGHVS and FNYEAQ. CDR3 loop: CASSLTVDRGETQYF. CDR3 DNA: TGTGCCAGCAGCTTAACGGTGGACCGGGGAGAGACCCAGTACTTC. Looking up the rest from reference TRBV7-6 and TRBJ2-5 gives the full variable domain: GAGVSQSPRYKVTKRGQDVALRCDPISGHVSLYWYRQALGQGPEFLTYFNYEAQQDKSGLPNDRFSAERPEGSISTLTIQRTEQRDSAMYRCASSLTVDRGETQYFGPGTRLLVL.

The chain uses TRBV20-1 and TRBJ2-3; D perhaps matches TRBD2 (5 bases). Germline loops: CDR1 DFQATT, CDR2 SNEGSKA (reference sequence). Trimming removed 3 bases at V and 6 bases at J, with 7 bases between. The CDR3 has 11 residues. The CDR3 loop reads CSARERDTQYF. CDR3 nucleotide sequence: TGCAGTGCTAGGGAGCGGGATACGCAGTATTTT.

This clone was counted a few times. This chain connects TRBV28 to TRBJ1-1; possibly TRBD1 for D (6 bases). Per the germline V gene, CDR1 is MDHEN and CDR2 is SYDVKM. This CDR3 spans 14 amino acids. Deletions cut 5 bases from V and 3 bases from J, with 13 bases between. The CDR3 protein is CASSPRQAHTEAFF. DNA for the CDR3: TGTGCCAGCAGTCCACGACAGGCCCACACTGAAGCTTTCTTT.

This clone came up once. This rearrangement joins TRBV10-2 to TRBJ2-1; 10 bases match TRBD2. The CDR3 sequence is 17 residues long. The ends lost 2 bases at V and 2 bases at J; junction bases unmatched: 6. Germline CDR1 is WSHSY and CDR2 is SAAADI. CDR3 nucleotides: TGCGCCAGCAGTGAGCCTGGGACTAGCGAAGCCTACAATGAGCAGTTCTTC. Its translation: CASSEPGTSEAYNEQFF.

This clone has just one count. The V and J genes are TRBV19 and TRBJ1-5; TRBD1 is a possible D gene (5 bases). The CDR3 extends over 15 amino acids. V was cut by 1 base and J by 6 bases, with 13 bases left in between. Germline values: CDR1 LNHDA, CDR2 SQIVND (reference sequence). DNA for the CDR3: TGTGCCAGTAGTATAGCAGGGAAAATGAGTCAGCCCCAGCATTTT. It is translated as CASSIAGKMSQPQHF. The full variable domain, completed using reference TRBV19 and TRBJ1-5, is DGGITQSPKYLFRKEGQNVTLSCEQNLNHDAMYWYRQDPGQGLRLIYYSQIVNDFQKGDIAEGYSVSREKKESFPLTVTSAQKNPTAFYLCASSIAGKMSQPQHFGDGTRLSIL.

V and J are TRBV27 and TRBJ2-1, with 7 bases that match TRBD2. This CDR3 is built from 18 residues. V trimming: 3 bases; J trimming: 0 bases; junction bases outside the gene matches: 11. Germline V lookup: CDR1 MNHEY, CDR2 SMNVEV (reference sequence). CDR3 in amino acids: CASSLSFYSGGSYNEQFF. CDR3 nucleotides: TGTGCCAGCAGTTTGTCATTTTACTCGGGGGGCTCCTACAATGAGCAGTTCTTC.

This clone was detected only a few times. J is TRBJ1-4 and V is TRBV4-2; TRBD1 aligns across 8 bases. Germline V gives CDR1 LGHNA, CDR2 YNFKEQ. The CDR3 is made up of 14 amino acids. With V trimmed by 6 bases and J by 4 bases, 4 bases remained unmatched. CDR3: CASSGTGGNEKLFF. In DNA, the CDR3 is TGTGCCAGCAGTGGGACAGGAGGTAATGAAAAACTGTTTTTT.

This chain connects TRBV7-9 to TRBJ2-1, with 11 bases that match TRBD2. Germline-derived CDR1 and CDR2 are SEHNR and FQNEAQ (reference sequence). The CDR3 runs 17 residues. V lost 0 bases, J lost 6 bases, and 7 bases stayed unmatched. The CDR3 spells CASSLAMGLAGGNEQFF. CDR3 sequence (DNA): TGTGCCAGCAGCTTAGCCATGGGTCTAGCGGGGGGCAATGAGCAGTTCTTC.

The V call is TRBV18, the J call TRBJ2-5; D possibly corresponds to TRBD2 (5 bases). The V gene lost 2 bases and the J gene lost 4 bases, with 8 bases spanning the gap. Looked up from germline, CDR1 is KGHSH and CDR2 is LQKENI. CDR3 length: 13 amino acids. CDR3 amino acids: CASSPRTRETQYF. CDR3 DNA: TGTGCCAGCTCACCAAGGACTCGAGAGACCCAGTACTTC. Supplemented by reference TRBV18 and TRBJ2-5, the full variable domain reads NAGVMQNPRHLVRRRGQEARLRCSPMKGHSHVYWYRQLPEEGLKFMVYLQKENIIDESGMPKERFSAEFPKEGPSILRIQQVVRGDSAAYFCASSPRTRETQYFGPGTRLLVL.

This clone is labeled as medium-sized. The chain is built from TRBV5-4 and TRBJ1-2; 9 bases line up with TRBD1. With V trimmed by 4 bases and J by 8 bases, 12 bases remained unmatched. CDR1 and CDR2 (germline): SGHNT, YYREEE (reference sequence). This CDR3 region has 15 residues. CDR3 region: CASSLAGTGIEGYTF. The CDR3 DNA is TGTGCCAGCAGCCTGGCTGGGACAGGGATAGAGGGCTACACCTTC.

Comments on this clone: One end of the junction does not line up with germline, which may come from a read error. Other DNA sequences from this sample encode an identical CDR3 as well. The chain has TRBV2 and TRBJ2-7; tentatively, D is TRBD2 (5 bases). This CDR3 comprises 12 residues. CDR1 is SNHLY, CDR2 FYNNEI, per germline. CDR3 DNA sequence: TGCGCCAGCAGTGGGCGGGTCTACGAGCAGTACTTC. Protein product: CASSGRVYEQYF. Full variable domain (remainder filled in from reference TRBV2 and TRBJ2-7): EPEVTQTPSHQVTQMGQEVILRCVPISNHLYFYWYRQILGQKVEFLVSFYNNEISEKSEIFDDQFSVERPDGSNFTLKIRSTKLEDSAMYFCASSGRVYEQYFGPGTRLTVT.

The chain recombines TRBV7-2 with TRBJ2-2; D not resolved. Deletions cut 5 bases from V and 7 bases from J, with 5 bases between. The CDR3 loop spans 11 amino acids. Germline CDR1 and CDR2: SGHTA and FQGNSA. Written as DNA, the CDR3 is TGTGCCAGCAGCCACAACGGGGAGCTGTTTTTT. As protein: CASSHNGELFF.

V gene TRBV24-1 combines with J gene TRBJ2-5; weak D call: TRBD2 (6 bases). Germline CDR1 KGHDR, CDR2 SFDVKD. The CDR3 is 14 residues long. Trimming shortened V by 3 bases and J by 2 bases, and 9 bases separated the two germline ends. CDR3 protein: CATSDPTRQETQYF. The DNA for the CDR3 is TGTGCCACCAGTGATCCGACTAGGCAAGAGACCCAGTACTTC.

V gene TRBV7-9 combines with J gene TRBJ2-2, with D possibly matching TRBD2 (7 bases). This CDR3 has 15 residues. Trimming stripped 8 bases from V and 6 bases from J, with 19 bases between. The germline V gene encodes CDR1 SEHNR and CDR2 FQNEAQ (reference sequence). The CDR3 DNA reads TGTGCCAGCCTAAGTCGGGGGGCTTTTGCCGGGGAGCTGTTTTTT. Its protein is CASLSRGAFAGELFF. Filled out from reference TRBV7-9 and TRBJ2-2, the complete variable domain reads DTGVSQNPRHKITKRGQNVTFRCDPISEHNRLYWYRQTLGQGPEFLTYFQNEAQLEKSRLLSDRFSAERPKGSFSTLEIQRTEQGDSAMYLCASLSRGAFAGELFFGEGSRLTVL.

The J gene is TRBJ1-4, the V gene TRBV7-9; perhaps TRBD1 as D (5 bases). CDR1 is SEHNR and CDR2 is FQNEAQ in the germline V gene (reference sequence). Trimming stripped 5 bases from V and 6 bases from J, with 19 bases between. This CDR3 has 16 amino acids. The CDR3 DNA reads as TGTGCCAGCAGCCCAGGGACTGCCGGGGGGTATGAAAAACTGTTTTTT. Translated, it gives CASSPGTAGGYEKLFF.